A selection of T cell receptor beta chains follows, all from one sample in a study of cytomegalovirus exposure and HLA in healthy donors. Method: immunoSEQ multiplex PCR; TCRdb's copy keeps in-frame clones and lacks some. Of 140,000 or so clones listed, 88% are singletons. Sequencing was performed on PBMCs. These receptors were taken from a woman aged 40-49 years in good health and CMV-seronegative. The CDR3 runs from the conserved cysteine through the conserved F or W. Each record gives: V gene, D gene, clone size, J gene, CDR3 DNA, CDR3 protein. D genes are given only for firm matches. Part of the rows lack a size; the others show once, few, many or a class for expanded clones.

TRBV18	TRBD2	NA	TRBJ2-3	TGTGCCAGCTCACCTCCCGGACTAGCGGGCGGCGCAGATACGCAGTATTTT	CASSPPGLAGGADTQYF
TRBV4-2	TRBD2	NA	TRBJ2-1	TGTGCCAGCAGCCAGGACATAGCGGGAGGGCCGAATGAGCAGTTCTTC	CASSQDIAGGPNEQFF
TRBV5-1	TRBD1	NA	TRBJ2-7	TGCGCCAGCAGCTTGCGGACAGGGCCACGCGAGCAGTACTTC	CASSLRTGPREQYF
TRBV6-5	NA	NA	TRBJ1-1	TGTGCCAGCGATCGGGTGGCGAACACTGAAGCTTTCTTT	CASDRVANTEAFF
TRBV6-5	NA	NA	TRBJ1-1	TGTGCCAGCAGTTATGGAGGGGTCAACACTGAAGCTTTCTTT	CASSYGGVNTEAFF
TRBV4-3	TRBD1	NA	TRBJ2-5	TGCGCCAGCAGCCTCGACAGGGGGACAGAGACCCAGTACTTC	CASSLDRGTETQYF
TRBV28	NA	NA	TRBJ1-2	TGTGCCAGCAGTTTACGGGTTGACGGCGGCTACACCTTC	CASSLRVDGGYTF
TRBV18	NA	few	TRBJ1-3	TGTGCCAGCTCCCCCGGACAGCTCTCTGGAAACACCATATATTTT	CASSPGQLSGNTIYF
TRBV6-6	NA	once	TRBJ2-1	TGTGCCAGCAGTTACTTCAGGGGCGGGAGGCAGTTCTTC	CASSYFRGGRQFF
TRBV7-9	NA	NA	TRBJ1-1	TGTGCCACACGAAGGGGTACTGAAGCTTTCTTT	CATRRGTEAFF
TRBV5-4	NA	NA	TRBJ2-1	TGTGCCAGCAGCTTGGATCCCGCGATTAACAATGAGCAGTTCTTC	CASSLDPAINNEQFF
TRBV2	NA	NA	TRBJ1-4	TGTGCCAGCAGCCCCGGCAGGGTTTGGTTTTTT	CASSPGRVWFF
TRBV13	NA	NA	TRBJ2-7	TGTGCCAGCAGCTTAGGCCTGACAGACTACGAGCAGTACTTC	CASSLGLTDYEQYF
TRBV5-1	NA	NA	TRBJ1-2	TGCGCCAGCAGTCAATTGCAGGTCGGCTATGGCTACACCTTC	CASSQLQVGYGYTF
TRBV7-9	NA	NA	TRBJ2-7	TGTGCCAGCAGCTTAGTTGAAGCGGATACCTACGAGCAGTACTTC	CASSLVEADTYEQYF
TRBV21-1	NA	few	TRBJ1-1	TGTGCCAGCAGCAACGGCGGGGACACTGAAGCTTTCTTT	CASSNGGDTEAFF
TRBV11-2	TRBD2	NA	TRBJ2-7	TGTGCCAGCAGCTTAGATAGGGCTAGCGGCTCCTACGAGCAGTACTTC	CASSLDRASGSYEQYF
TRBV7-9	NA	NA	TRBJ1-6	TGTGCCAGCAGCACCGAAAGGGGGGGGCCATTTTCACCCCTCCACTTT	CASSTERGGPFSPLHF
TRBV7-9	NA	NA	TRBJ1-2	TGTGCCAGCAGCCGGGGGGCTTCCTATGGCTACACCTTC	CASSRGASYGYTF
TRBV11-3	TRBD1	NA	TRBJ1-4	TGTGCCAGCAGCTCTACTGGGTATTGGACAGGGGGCGTACCTAATGAAAAACTGTTTTTT	CASSSTGYWTGGVPNEKLFF
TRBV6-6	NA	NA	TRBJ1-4	TGTGCCAGCAGTTACGCACGGTTGGAGAATGAAAAACTGTTTTTT	CASSYARLENEKLFF
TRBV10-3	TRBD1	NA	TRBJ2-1	TGTGCCATCAGTGAGGGACAGGGGAAGACCTACAATGAGCAGTTCTTC	CAISEGQGKTYNEQFF
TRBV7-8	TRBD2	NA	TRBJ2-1	TGTGCCAGCAGCTTGCGGGAGGCGGGGTACAATGAGCAGTTCTTC	CASSLREAGYNEQFF
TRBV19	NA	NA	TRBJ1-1	TGTGCCAGTAGCCAGGGCTGGACTGAAGCTTTCTTT	CASSQGWTEAFF
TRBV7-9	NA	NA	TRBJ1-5	TGTTCCAGCAGCCCTGGAGGGAATCAGCCCCAGCATTTT	CSSSPGGNQPQHF
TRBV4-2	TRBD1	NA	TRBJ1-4	TGTGCCAGCAGCCAAGCACAGGGGGCCACTAATGAAAAACTGTTTTTT	CASSQAQGATNEKLFF
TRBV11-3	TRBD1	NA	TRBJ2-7	TGTGCCAGCAGCAATGACAGGGTCCCCCACGAGCAGTACTTC	CASSNDRVPHEQYF
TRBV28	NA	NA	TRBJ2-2	TGTGCCAGCAGTGCGGGGTCCTTTAACACCGGGGAGCTGTTTTTT	CASSAGSFNTGELFF
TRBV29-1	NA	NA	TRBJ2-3	TGCAGCGCCTCATGGTTCGGGGATACGCAGTATTTT	CSASWFGDTQYF
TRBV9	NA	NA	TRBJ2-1	TGTGCCAGCAGCTCCGTGCCGGGAGACTACAATGAGCAGTTCTTC	CASSSVPGDYNEQFF
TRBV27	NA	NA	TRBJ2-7	TGTGCCAGCAGCCAGGGTCCCTACGAGCAGTACTTC	CASSQGPYEQYF
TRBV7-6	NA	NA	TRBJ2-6	TGTGCCAGCAGCTTACGGCAGGGTTCTGGGGCCAACGTCCTGACTTTC	CASSLRQGSGANVLTF
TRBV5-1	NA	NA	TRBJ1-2	TGCGCCAGCGGAGAGGGAAACTATGGCTACACCTTC	CASGEGNYGYTF
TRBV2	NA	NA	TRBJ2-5	TGTGCCAGCATTGCGGTCGAAGGAGAGACCCAGTACTTC	CASIAVEGETQYF
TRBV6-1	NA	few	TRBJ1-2	TGTGCCAGCAGTGAACTCTTCCGGGTCACCTATGGCTACACCTTC	CASSELFRVTYGYTF
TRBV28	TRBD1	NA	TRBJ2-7	TGTGCCAGCAGATCCCCCCGCCGGGACAGGGGCTACGAGCAGTACTTC	CASRSPRRDRGYEQYF
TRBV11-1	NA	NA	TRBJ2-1	TGTGCCAGCAGCTTAAGCCAGCGTGAGGAGCAGTTCTTC	CASSLSQREEQFF
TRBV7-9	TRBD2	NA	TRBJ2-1	TGTGCCGCTCGGGGGGGAGTGTCCTCCTACAATGAGCAGTTCTTC	CAARGGVSSYNEQFF
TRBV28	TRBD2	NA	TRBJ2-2	TGTGCCAGCAGTTCCGGGACTAGTGGCACCGGGGAGCTGTTTTTT	CASSSGTSGTGELFF
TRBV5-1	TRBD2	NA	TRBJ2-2	TGCGCCAGCAGCTTCCCTAGCGGGAGAAACACCGGGGAGCTGTTTTTT	CASSFPSGRNTGELFF
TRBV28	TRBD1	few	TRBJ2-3	TGTGCCAGCAGTTCAGGGGGCGAGCGCGGGGCAGATACGCAGTATTTT	CASSSGGERGADTQYF
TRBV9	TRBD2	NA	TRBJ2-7	TGTGCCAGCAGCGGAGCGGGAGCCTACGAGCAGTACTTC	CASSGAGAYEQYF
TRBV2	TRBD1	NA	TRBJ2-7	TGTGCCAGCAGTCCAACGGACAGGAGACAGTACTTC	CASSPTDRRQYF
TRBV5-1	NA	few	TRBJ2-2	TGCGCCAGCAGCTCGGGTCAACCGAACACCGGGGAGCTGTTTTTT	CASSSGQPNTGELFF
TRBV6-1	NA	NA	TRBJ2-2	TGTGCCAGCACAAACACCGGGGAGCTGTTTTTT	CASTNTGELFF
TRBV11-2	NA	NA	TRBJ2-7	TGTGCCAGCAGCTTAGACGAGGGCCACGAGCAGTACTTC	CASSLDEGHEQYF
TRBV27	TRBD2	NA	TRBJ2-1	TGTGCCAGCAGTCCTCGGACTAGCGGGAGGTATGAGCAGTTCTTC	CASSPRTSGRYEQFF
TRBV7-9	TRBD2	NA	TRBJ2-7	TGTGCCAGCAGCGTAGATATCTGGGGGGGTCGCCACGAGCAGTACTTC	CASSVDIWGGRHEQYF
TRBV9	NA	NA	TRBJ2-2	TGTGCCAGCAGCGTAGTCTATAAGGGGGGGGAGCTGTTTTTT	CASSVVYKGGELFF
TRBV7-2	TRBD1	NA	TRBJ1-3	TGTGCCAGCAGCTATCCGACAGGGGATGGAAACACCATATATTTT	CASSYPTGDGNTIYF